This TCR beta chain appears in the sequencing data of a study of shared clonotypes between healthy human individuals. There were only Caucasian adults among the donors, and all lived in Nashville, Tennessee. The germline CDR1 and CDR2 sequences are SGDLS and YYNGEE. The CDR3 is made up of 16 amino acids. V shed 0 bases, J shed 3 bases, and the junction held 4 bases outside the gene matches. Study conclusions and caveats: Against clonotypes common to all four donors, non-shared ones had lower generation probabilities.

Sequenced by immunoSEQ multiplex PCR; TCRdb stores in-frame clones only, minus some. The sample has more than 1.2 million clones; around 98.5% are singletons. A remark on this clone: Its antigen is not identified.

The chain links TRBV9 to TRBJ2-2, with 8 bases lining up with TRBD2. The source material was naive CD4+ T cells sorted from blood. As to subset: CD45RA+ positively selected. The TCR originated in a young man in good health. The CDR3 nucleotides read TGTGCCAGCAGCGTAGTGTCGACTAGCGACACCGGGGAGCTGTTTTTT. It is translated as CASSVVSTSDTGELFF.